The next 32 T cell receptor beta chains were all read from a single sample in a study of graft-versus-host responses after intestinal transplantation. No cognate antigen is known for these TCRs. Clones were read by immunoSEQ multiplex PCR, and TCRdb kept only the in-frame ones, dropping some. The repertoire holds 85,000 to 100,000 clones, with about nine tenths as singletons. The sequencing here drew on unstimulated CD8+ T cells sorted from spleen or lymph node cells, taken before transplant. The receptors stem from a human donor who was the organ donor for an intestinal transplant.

The CDR3 sequence: CASSNDRGFYEQYF. The CDR3 DNA reads TGTGCCAGCAGCAATGACAGGGGGTTTTACGAGCAGTACTTC. The J gene is TRBJ2-7, the V gene TRBV7-9, with 9 bases that match TRBD1. The CDR3 consists of 14 residues. Germline loops: CDR1 SEHNR, CDR2 FQNEAQ (reference sequence). Trimming cost V 5 bases and J 4 bases; bases outside gene matches: 6. The full variable domain, with the rest looked up from reference TRBV7-9 and TRBJ2-7, is DTGVSQNPRHKITKRGQNVTFRCDPISEHNRLYWYRQTLGQGPEFLTYFQNEAQLEKSRLLSDRFSAERPKGSFSTLEIQRTEQGDSAMYLCASSNDRGFYEQYFGPGTRLTVT.

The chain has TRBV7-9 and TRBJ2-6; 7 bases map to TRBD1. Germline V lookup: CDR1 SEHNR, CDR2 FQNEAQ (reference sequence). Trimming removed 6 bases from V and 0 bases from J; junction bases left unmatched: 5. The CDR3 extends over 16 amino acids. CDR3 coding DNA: TGTGCCAGCAGACAGACAGGGAGCTCTGGGGCCAACGTCCTGACTTTC. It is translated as CASRQTGSSGANVLTF.

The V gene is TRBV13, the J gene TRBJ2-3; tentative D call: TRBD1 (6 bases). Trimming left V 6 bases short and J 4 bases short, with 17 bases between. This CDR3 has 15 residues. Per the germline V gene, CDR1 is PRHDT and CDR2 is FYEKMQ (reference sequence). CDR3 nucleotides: TGTGCCAGCAGAGAAACCAGGGGCTCGGCAGATACGCAGTATTTT. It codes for CASRETRGSADTQYF.

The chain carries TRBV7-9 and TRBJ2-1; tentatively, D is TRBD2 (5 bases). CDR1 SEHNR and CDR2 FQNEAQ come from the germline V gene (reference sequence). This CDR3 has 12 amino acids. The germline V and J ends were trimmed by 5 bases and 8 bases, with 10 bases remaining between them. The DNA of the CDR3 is TGTGCCAGCAGCCCCAGCGGTTATGAGCAGTTCTTC. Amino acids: CASSPSGYEQFF.

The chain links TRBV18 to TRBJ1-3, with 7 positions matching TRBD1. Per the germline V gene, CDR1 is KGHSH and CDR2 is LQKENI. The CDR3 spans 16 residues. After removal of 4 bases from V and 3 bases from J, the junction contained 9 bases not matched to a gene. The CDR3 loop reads CASSLSDRVRGNTIYF. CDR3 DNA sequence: TGTGCCAGCTCACTATCCGACAGGGTTCGTGGAAACACCATATATTTT.

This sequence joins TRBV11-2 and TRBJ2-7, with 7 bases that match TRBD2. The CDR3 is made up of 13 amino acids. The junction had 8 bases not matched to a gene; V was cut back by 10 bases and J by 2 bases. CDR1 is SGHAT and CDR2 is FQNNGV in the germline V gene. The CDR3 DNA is TGTGCCACTAGGCAGGGAGGGACCTACGAGCAGTACTTC. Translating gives CATRQGGTYEQYF.

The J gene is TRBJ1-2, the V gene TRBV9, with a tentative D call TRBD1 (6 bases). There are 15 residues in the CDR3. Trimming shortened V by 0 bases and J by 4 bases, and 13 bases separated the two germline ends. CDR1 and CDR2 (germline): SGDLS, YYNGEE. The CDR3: CASSVGDRRSYGYTF. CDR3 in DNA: TGTGCCAGCAGCGTAGGAGACAGGCGTAGCTATGGCTACACCTTC.

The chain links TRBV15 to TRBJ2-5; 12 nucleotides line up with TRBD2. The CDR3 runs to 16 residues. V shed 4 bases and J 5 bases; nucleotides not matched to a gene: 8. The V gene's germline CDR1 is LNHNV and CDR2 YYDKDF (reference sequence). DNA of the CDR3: TGTGCCACCAGCACTAGCGGGGGGGCGGTTCGGGAGACCCAGTACTTC. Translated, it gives CATSTSGGAVRETQYF.

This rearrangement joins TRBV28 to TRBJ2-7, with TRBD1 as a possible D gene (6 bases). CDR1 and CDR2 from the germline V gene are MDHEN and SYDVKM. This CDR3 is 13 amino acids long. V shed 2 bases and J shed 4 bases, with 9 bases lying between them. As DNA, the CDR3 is TGTGCCAGCAGTTTAAGGGGGTGGTACGAGCAGTACTTC. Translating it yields CASSLRGWYEQYF.

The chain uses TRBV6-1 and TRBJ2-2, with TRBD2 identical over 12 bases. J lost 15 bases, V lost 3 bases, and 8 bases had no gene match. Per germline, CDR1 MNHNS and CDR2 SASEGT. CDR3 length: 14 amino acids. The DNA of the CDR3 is TGTGCCAGCAGTGACTTAGGACTAGCGGGAATGGTGTTTTTT. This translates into CASSDLGLAGMVFF.

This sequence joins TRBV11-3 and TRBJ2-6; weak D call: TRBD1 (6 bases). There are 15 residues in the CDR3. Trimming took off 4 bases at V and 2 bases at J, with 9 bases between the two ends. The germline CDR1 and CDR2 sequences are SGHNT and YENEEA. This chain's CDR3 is CASSSQGPGANVLTF. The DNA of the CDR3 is TGTGCCAGCAGCTCCCAGGGGCCTGGGGCCAACGTCCTGACTTTC.

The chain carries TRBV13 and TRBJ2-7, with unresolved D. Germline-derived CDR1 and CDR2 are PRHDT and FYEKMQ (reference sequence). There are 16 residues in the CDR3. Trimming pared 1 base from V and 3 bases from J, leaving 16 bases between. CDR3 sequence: CASSLVVGSRGYEQYF. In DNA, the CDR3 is TGTGCCAGCAGCTTAGTTGTCGGATCCCGAGGCTACGAGCAGTACTTC.

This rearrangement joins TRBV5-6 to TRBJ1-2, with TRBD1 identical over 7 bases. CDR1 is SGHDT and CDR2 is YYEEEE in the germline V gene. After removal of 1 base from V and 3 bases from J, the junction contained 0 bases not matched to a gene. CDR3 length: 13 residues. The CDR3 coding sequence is TGTGCCAGCAGCTTGCAGGGGGACTATGGCTACACCTTC. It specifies CASSLQGDYGYTF. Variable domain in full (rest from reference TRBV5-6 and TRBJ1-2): DAGVTQSPTHLIKTRGQQVTLRCSPKSGHDTVSWYQQALGQGPQFIFQYYEEEERQRGNFPDRFSGHQFPNYSSELNVNALLLGDSALYLCASSLQGDYGYTFGSGTRLTVV.

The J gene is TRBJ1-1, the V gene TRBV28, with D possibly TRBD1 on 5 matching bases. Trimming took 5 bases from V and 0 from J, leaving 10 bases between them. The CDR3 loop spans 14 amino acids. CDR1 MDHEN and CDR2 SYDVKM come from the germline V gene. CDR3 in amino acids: CASSPGLLNTEAFF. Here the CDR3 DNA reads TGTGCCAGCAGTCCGGGACTGTTGAACACTGAAGCTTTCTTT.

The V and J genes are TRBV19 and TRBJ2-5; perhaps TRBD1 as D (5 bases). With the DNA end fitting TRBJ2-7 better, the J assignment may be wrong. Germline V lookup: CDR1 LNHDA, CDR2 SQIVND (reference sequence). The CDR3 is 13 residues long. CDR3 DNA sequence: TGTGCCAGTAGCCGGGTAGGGGACTACGAGCAGTACTTC. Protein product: CASSRVGDYEQYF.

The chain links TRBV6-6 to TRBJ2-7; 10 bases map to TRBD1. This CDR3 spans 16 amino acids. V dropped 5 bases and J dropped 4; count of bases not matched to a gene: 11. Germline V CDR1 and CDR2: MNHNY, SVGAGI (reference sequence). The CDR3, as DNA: TGTGCCAGCAGTCCCCAACCGGGACAGGGGCCTTACGAGCAGTACTTC. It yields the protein CASSPQPGQGPYEQYF.

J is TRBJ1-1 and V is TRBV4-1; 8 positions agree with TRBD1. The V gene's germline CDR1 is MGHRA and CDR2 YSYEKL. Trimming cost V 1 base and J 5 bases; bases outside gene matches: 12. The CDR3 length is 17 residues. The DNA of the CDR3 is TGCGCCAGCAGCCAAGTGTTTTCGACAGGGGCGTTAACTGAAGCTTTCTTT. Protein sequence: CASSQVFSTGALTEAFF.

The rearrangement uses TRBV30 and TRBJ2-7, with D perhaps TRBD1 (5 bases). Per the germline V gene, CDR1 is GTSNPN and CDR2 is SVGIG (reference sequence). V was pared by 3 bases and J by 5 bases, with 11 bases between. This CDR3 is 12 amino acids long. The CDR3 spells CAWRGSTDEQYF. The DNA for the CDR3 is TGTGCCTGGAGAGGATCGACAGACGAGCAGTACTTC.

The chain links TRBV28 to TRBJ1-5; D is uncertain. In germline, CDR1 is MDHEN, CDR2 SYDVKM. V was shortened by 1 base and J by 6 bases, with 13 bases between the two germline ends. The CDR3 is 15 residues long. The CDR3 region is CASSLLRQVTQPQHF. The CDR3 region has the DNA TGTGCCAGCAGTTTATTGCGCCAGGTCACTCAGCCCCAGCATTTT.

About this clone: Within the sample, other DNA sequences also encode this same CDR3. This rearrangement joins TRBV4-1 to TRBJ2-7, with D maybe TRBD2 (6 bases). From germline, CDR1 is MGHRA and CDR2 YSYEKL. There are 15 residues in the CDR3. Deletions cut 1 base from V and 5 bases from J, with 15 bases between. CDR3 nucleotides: TGCGCCAGCAGCCAAGTAGGCGGAGGGTTCCACGAGCAGTACTTC. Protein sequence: CASSQVGGGFHEQYF.

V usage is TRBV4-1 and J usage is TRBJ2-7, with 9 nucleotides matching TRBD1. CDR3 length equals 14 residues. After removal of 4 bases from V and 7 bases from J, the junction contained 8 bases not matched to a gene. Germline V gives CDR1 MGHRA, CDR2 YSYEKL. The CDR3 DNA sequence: TGCGCCAGCAGCCGAGGGACAGGGCGCCGGGAGCAGTACTTC. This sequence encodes CASSRGTGRREQYF.

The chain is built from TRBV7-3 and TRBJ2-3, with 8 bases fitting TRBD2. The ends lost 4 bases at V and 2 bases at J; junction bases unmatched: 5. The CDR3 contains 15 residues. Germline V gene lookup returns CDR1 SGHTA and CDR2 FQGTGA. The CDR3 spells CASSYSGGATDTQYF. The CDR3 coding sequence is TGTGCCAGCAGCTATTCCGGGGGGGCCACAGATACGCAGTATTTT.

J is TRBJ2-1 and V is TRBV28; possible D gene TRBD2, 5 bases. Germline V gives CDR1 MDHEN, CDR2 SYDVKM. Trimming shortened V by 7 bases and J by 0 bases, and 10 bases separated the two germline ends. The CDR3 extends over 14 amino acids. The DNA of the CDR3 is TGTGCCAGCACCCTTACTAGCTCCTACAATGAGCAGTTCTTC. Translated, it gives CASTLTSSYNEQFF.

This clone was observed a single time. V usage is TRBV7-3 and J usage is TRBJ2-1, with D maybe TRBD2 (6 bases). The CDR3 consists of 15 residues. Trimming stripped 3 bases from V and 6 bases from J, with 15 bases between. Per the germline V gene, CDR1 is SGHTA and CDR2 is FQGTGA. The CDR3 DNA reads TGTGCCAGCAGCTTGCTGGGGCTAGCGAGCAATGAGCAGTTCTTC. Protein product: CASSLLGLASNEQFF.

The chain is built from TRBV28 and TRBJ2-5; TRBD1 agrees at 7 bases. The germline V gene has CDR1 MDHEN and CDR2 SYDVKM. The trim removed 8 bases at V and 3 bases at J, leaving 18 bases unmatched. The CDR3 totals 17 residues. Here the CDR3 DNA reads TGTGCCAGCTTAGACAGGGCGCGGAGTAGCCTCAAAGAGACCCAGTACTTC. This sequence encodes CASLDRARSSLKETQYF.

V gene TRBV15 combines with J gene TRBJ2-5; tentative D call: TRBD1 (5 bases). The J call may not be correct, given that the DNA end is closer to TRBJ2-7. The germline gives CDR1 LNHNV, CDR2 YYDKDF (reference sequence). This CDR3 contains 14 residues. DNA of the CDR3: TGTGCCACCAGCATCCTAGGGGTGGGGTTCGAGCAGTACTTC. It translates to CATSILGVGFEQYF.

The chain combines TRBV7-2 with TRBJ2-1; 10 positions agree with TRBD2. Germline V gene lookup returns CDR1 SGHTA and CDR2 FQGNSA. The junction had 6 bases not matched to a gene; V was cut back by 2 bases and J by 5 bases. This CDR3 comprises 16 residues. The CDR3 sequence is CASSLQAGGPNNEQFF. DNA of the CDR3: TGTGCCAGCAGCTTACAAGCGGGGGGGCCCAACAATGAGCAGTTCTTC.

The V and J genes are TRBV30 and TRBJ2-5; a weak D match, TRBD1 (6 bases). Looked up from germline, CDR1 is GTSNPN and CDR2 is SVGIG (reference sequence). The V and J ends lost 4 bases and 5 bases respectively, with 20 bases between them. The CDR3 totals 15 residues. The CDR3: CAWTPLWGHRETQYF. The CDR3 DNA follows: TGTGCCTGGACCCCCCTTTGGGGGCACCGGGAGACCCAGTACTTC.

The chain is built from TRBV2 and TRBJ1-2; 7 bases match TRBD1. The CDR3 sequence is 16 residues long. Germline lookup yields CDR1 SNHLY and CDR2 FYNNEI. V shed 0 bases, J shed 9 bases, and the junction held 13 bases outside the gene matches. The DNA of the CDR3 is TGTGCCAGCAGTGAAGCGGGGAAAAGGACAGGTCAAAGCTACACCTTC. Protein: CASSEAGKRTGQSYTF.

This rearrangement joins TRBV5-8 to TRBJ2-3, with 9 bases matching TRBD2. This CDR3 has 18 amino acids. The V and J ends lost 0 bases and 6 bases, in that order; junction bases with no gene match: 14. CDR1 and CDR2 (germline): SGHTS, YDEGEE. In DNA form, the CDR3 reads TGTGCCAGCAGCTTGGGTCTAGCGGGACCGGCCGGTGGGGATACGCAGTATTTT. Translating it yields CASSLGLAGPAGGDTQYF.

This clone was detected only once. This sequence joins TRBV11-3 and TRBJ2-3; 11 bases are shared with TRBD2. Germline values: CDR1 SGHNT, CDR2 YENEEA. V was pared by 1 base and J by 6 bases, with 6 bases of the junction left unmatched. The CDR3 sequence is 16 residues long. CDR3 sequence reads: CASSLVLAGGRDTQYF. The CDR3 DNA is TGTGCCAGCAGCTTAGTCCTAGCGGGGGGCCGCGATACGCAGTATTTT. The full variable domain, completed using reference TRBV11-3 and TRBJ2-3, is EAGVVQSPRYKIIEKKQPVAFWCNPISGHNTLYWYLQNLGQGPELLIRYENEEAVDDSQLPKDRFSAERLKGVDSTLKIQPAELGDSAVYLCASSLVLAGGRDTQYFGPGTRLTVL.

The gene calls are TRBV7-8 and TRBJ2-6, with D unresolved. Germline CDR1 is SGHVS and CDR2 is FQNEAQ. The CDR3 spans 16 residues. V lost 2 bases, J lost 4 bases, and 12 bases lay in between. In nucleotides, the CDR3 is TGTGCCAGCAGCTTAAGTTTGGGCTCCGGGGCCAACGTCCTGACTTTC. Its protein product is CASSLSLGSGANVLTF.